The entry below gives a single T cell receptor (beta chain) sequence along with its context. Its antigen remains unidentified. This CDR3 comprises 12 residues. V lost 0 bases, J lost 3 bases, and 5 bases lay in between. Looked up from germline, CDR1 is SQVTM and CDR2 is ANQGSEA. Primers for the PCR totalled 60 Vbeta and 13 Jbeta. Using immunoSEQ multiplex PCR, the repertoire was profiled, and TCRdb retains in-frame clones only, with some absent. The repertoire has under 150,000 clones, 70% to 85% of them found once; the top ten carry around 2.7%. The source of the sample is a study of cytomegalovirus exposure and HLA in healthy donors. Study findings and constraints: According to a later analysis, most TCR beta chains associated with CMV appeared HLA-restricted. Associated with cytomegalovirus, according to the listing, were 164 TCR beta chains. Reports state that TCR beta sequences accurately predicted most subjects' HLA-A and HLA-B alleles. Many donors carried some public TCRs, although rarity characterized most TCR sequences.

The V gene is TRBV29-1, the J gene TRBJ1-2; D uncertain. Sequencing was done on a sample of PBMCs. The sequence was obtained from a woman aged 55-69 years in good health and CMV-seropositive. DNA for the CDR3: TGCAGCGTTGAAGACAGATACTATGGCTACACCTTC. It codes for CSVEDRYYGYTF. The entire variable domain, with the rest obtained from reference TRBV29-1 and TRBJ1-2, is as follows: SAVISQKPSRDICQRGTSLTIQCQVDSQVTMMFWYRQQPGQSLTLIATANQGSEATYESGFVIDKFPISRPNLTFSTLTVSNMSPEDSSIYLCSVEDRYYGYTFGSGTRLTVV.